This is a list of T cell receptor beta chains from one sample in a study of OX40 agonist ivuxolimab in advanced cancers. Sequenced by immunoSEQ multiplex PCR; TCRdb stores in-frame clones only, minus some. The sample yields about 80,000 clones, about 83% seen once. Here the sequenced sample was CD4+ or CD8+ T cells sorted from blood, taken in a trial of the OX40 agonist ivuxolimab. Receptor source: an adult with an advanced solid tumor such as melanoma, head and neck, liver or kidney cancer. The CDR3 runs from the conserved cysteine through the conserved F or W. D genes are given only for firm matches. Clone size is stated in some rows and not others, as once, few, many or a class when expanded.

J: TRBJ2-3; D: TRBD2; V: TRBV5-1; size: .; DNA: TGCGCCAGCGACCCCGCGGGGGGGGGAGATACGCAGTATTTT; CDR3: CASDPAGGGDTQYF
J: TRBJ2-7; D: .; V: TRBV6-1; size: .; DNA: TGTGCCAGCAGGGTAGGGGATGTTAACTACGAGCAGTACTTC; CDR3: CASRVGDVNYEQYF
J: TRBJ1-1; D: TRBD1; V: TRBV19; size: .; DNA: TGTGCCAGTAGTAGATACACAGGGGGCAAAACCAACACTGAAGCTTTCTTT; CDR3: CASSRYTGGKTNTEAFF
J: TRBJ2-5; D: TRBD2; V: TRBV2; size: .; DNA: TGTGCCAGCAGACAACTAGCGGGAGTATCTGAGACCCAGTACTTC; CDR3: CASRQLAGVSETQYF
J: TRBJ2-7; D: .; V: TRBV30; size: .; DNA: TGTGCCTGGACATTAGACGTTATGGGGGAGCAGTACTTC; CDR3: CAWTLDVMGEQYF
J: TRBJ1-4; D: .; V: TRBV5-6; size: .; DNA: TGTGCCAGCAGCTTGTTCTCCGGGTCGGCTAATGAAAAACTGTTTTTT; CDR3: CASSLFSGSANEKLFF
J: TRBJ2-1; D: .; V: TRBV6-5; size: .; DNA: TGTGCCAGCAGTTCCGGGACCTCAATGCCCAATGAGCAGTTCTTC; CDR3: CASSSGTSMPNEQFF
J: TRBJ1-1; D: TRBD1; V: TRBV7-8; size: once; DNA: TGTGCCAGCAGCACAGGGGTTACAGTGAACACTGAAGCTTTCTTT; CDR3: CASSTGVTVNTEAFF
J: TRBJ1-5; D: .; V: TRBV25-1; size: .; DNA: TGTGCCAGCAGTGAGGCGGTAGGTTTGCCCCAGCATTTT; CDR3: CASSEAVGLPQHF
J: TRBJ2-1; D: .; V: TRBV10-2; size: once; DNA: TGCGCCAGCAGGGTAGGCACCAATGAGCAGTTCTTC; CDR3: CASRVGTNEQFF
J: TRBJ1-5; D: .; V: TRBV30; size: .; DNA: TGTGCCTGGAGTGTACTTGTAGGGGGGCAGCCCCAGCATTTT; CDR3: CAWSVLVGGQPQHF
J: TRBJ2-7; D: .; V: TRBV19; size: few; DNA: TGTGCCAGTAGTTTCCGGGACTGGCAGTACTTC; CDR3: CASSFRDWQYF
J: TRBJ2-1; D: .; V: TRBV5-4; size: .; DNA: TGTGCCAGCAGCTCCCGCCCCTCCTACAATGAGCAGTTCTTC; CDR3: CASSSRPSYNEQFF
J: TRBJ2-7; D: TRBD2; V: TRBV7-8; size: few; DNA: TGTGCCAGCAGCTTAGGACTAGCGGGGCTTGGGGAGCAGTACTTC; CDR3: CASSLGLAGLGEQYF
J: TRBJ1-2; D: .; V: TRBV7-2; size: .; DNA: TGTGCCAGCAGCCTGAGGAGGGGAAGCGGCTACACCTTC; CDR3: CASSLRRGSGYTF
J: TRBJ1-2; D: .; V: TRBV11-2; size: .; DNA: TGTGCCAGCAGCGACGTACTAGGCAAGGACTATGGCTACACCTTC; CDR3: CASSDVLGKDYGYTF
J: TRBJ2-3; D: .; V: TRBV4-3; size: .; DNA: TGCGCCAGCAGCCAAAACCAACCGGGCCCTCTTGATTTT; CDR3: CASSQNQPGPLDF
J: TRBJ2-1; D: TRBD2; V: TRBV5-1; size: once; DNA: TGCGTCTCAACGGGGGGGTACAATGAGCAGTTCTTC; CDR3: CVSTGGYNEQFF
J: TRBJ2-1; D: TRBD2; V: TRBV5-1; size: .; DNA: TGCGCCAGCAGCTTGGCCGGTAGCGGGAGCAATGAGCAGTTCTTC; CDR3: CASSLAGSGSNEQFF
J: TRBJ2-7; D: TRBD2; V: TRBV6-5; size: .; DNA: TGTGCCAGTGACGGGACTAGCGGGAGACCTCGCGAGCAGTACTTC; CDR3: CASDGTSGRPREQYF
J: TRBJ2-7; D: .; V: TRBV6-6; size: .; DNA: TGTGCCAGCAGAGGGGTTAGCTCCTACGAGCAGTACTTC; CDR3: CASRGVSSYEQYF
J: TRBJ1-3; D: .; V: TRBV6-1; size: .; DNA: TGTGCCAGCACCAGGCAGGACGCCTCTGGAAACACCATATATTTT; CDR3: CASTRQDASGNTIYF
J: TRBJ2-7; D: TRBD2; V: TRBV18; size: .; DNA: TGTGCCAGCTCACCAGAACGGCGGGGGGAAGAGCAGTACTTC; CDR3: CASSPERRGEEQYF
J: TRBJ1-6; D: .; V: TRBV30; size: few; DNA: TGTGCCTGGAGTGTACAAGAAGGCCCACCCCTCCACTTT; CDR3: CAWSVQEGPPLHF
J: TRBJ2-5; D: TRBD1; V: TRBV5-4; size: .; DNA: TGTGCCAGCAGCATTCCACAGGGGGCGCAAGAGACCCAGTACTTC; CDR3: CASSIPQGAQETQYF
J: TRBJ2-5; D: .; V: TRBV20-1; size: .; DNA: TGCAGTGCTAGAGATTACGAGACCCAGTACTTC; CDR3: CSARDYETQYF
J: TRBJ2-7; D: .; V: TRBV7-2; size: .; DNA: TGTGCCAGCGGGGCCCACTACGAGCAGTACTTC; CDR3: CASGAHYEQYF
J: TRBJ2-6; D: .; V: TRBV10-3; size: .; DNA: TGTGCCATCAGTGAATCGGATGGGGGCTCTGGGGCCAACGTCCTGACTTTC; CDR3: CAISESDGGSGANVLTF
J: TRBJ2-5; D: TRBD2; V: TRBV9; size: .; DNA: TGTGCCAGCAGCGTAGAAGCGGGACGGTTACAAGAGACCCAGTACTTC; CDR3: CASSVEAGRLQETQYF
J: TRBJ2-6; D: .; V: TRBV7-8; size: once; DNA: TGTGCCAGCAGCTTAAGTTCCACTCCCGGCTCTGGGGCCAACGTCCTGACTTTC; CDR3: CASSLSSTPGSGANVLTF
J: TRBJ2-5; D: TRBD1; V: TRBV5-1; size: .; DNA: TGCGCCAGCAGCGCACAGGGGCCTCATACGGGAGAGACCCAGTACTTC; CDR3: CASSAQGPHTGETQYF
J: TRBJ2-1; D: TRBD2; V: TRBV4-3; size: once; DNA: TGCGCCAGCAGCCAGGGGGGGAATGAGCAGTTCTTC; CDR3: CASSQGGNEQFF
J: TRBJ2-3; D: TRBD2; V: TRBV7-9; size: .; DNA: TGTGCCAGCAGCTCCACTTTCGGGAGGGGTACAGATACGCAGTATTTT; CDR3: CASSSTFGRGTDTQYF
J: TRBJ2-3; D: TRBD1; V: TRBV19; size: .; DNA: TGTGCCAGTACCCCAACAGGGGGAACGCAGTATTTT; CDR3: CASTPTGGTQYF
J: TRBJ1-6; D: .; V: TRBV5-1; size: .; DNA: TGCGCCAGCAGCTTTTCACAGCGTTCACCCCTCCACTTT; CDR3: CASSFSQRSPLHF
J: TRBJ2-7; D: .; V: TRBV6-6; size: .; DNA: TGTGCCAGCAAGCCGGAGCGGAACTACGAGCAGTACTTC; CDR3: CASKPERNYEQYF
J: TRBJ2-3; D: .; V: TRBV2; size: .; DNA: TGTGCCAGCAGTGAAGGAGGGGAGTTGGATACGCAGTATTTT; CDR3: CASSEGGELDTQYF
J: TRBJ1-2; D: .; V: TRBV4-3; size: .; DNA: TGCGCCAGCAGCCAAGACCGCGGGCAGATAGGGTACACCTTC; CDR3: CASSQDRGQIGYTF
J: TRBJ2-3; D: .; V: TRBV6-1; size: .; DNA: TGTGCCAGCAGTGAAGCTAATCCGACAGTCACAGATACGCAGTATTTT; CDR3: CASSEANPTVTDTQYF
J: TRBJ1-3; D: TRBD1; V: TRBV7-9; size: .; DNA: TGTGCCAGCAGCAGCGGGGACAGGGGCCCGGCGGGACATTTT; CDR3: CASSSGDRGPAGHF
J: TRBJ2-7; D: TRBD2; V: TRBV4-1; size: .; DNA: TGCGCCAGCACTCGGGGACTAGCGGGAGGATCCTACGAGCAGTACTTC; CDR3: CASTRGLAGGSYEQYF
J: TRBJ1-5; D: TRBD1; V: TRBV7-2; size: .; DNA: TGTGCCAGCAGCTTTGGGCAGGGGGCGAGGCCCCAGCATTTT; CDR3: CASSFGQGARPQHF
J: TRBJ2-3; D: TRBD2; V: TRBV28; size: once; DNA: TGTGCCAGCAGTCTGACGGGACGGGGGGTTAGAGATACGCAGTATTTT; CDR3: CASSLTGRGVRDTQYF
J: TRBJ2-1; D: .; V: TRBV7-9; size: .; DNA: TGTGCCAGCAGCCTGGGGTTGGTCCTGACTGGTTACAATGAGCAGTTCTTC; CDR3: CASSLGLVLTGYNEQFF
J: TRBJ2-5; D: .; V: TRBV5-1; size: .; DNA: TGCGCCAGCAGCTTATTCTCACAGGGAGGAGAGACCCAGTACTTC; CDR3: CASSLFSQGGETQYF
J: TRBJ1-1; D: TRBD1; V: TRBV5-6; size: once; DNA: TGTGCCAGCAGCCCGACAGGGGTTAGCACTGAAGCTTTCTTT; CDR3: CASSPTGVSTEAFF
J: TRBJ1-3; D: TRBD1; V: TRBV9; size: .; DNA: TGTGCCAGCAGCCCCAGGGACAGGTACTCTGGAAACACCATATATTTT; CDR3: CASSPRDRYSGNTIYF
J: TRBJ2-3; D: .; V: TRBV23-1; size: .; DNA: TGCGCCAGCAGTCAATGGGACTGGAGCACAGATACGCAGTATTTT; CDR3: CASSQWDWSTDTQYF
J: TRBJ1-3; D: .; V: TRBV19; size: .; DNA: TGTGCCAGTAGTTCTATTAAACAGGGATCTGGAAACACCATATATTTT; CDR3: CASSSIKQGSGNTIYF